The 22 T cell receptor beta chains reported below all come from one sample, sequenced in a study of blood T cell repertoires in COVID-19. The repertoire was sequenced with immunoSEQ multiplex PCR; TCRdb's copy has only in-frame clones and lacks some. The repertoire consists of roughly 230,000 clones, with roughly 80% occurring once and the leading ten covering approximately 7.4%. The sample was peripheral blood. The receptors derive from a woman aged 45-65 years with acute or convalescent COVID-19.

This clone was seen repeatedly, ten times or more. The V call is TRBV7-9, the J call TRBJ1-4; perhaps TRBD1 as D (5 bases). Germline V gene sequence: CDR1 SEHNR, CDR2 FQNEAQ (reference sequence). V lost 5 bases to trimming and J lost 1 base, with 17 bases between them. The length of the CDR3 is 17 residues. The CDR3 DNA sequence: TGTGCCAGCAGCCCCCCCGGGGCGGGGGGAACTAATGAAAAACTGTTTTTT. It specifies CASSPPGAGGTNEKLFF.

This clone was picked up one time. The chain couples TRBV4-3 to TRBJ1-2, with D tentatively TRBD1 (6 bases). Trimming cost V 0 bases and J 5 bases, with 10 bases left between them. In germline, CDR1 is LGHNA, CDR2 YSLEER. The CDR3 is 14 amino acids. In DNA form, the CDR3 reads TGCGCCAGCAGCCAAGATGGGGGCCTTTATGGCTACACCTTC. It codes for CASSQDGGLYGYTF.

The J gene is TRBJ2-1, the V gene TRBV2; D is perhaps TRBD1 (5 bases). The length of the CDR3 is 12 residues. CDR1 and CDR2 from the germline V gene are SNHLY and FYNNEI. V lost 7 bases and J lost 7, with 11 bases in between. Here the CDR3 DNA reads TGTGCCAGCACGGGCAGGGCAAATGAGCAGTTCTTC. Translation gives CASTGRANEQFF.

The chain combines TRBV27 with TRBJ1-6, with D possibly TRBD1 on 6 matching bases. Germline V gene lookup returns CDR1 MNHEY and CDR2 SMNVEV (reference sequence). This CDR3 has 17 amino acids. The V end lost 6 bases, the J end lost 3 bases, and 18 bases lay between the germline ends. CDR3 region: CASSRAAGAFYNSPLHF. The CDR3 bases are TGTGCCAGCAGCCGGGCGGCGGGGGCTTTCTATAATTCACCCCTCCACTTT.

The rearrangement uses TRBV4-1 and TRBJ1-6; tentative D call: TRBD1 (5 bases). The germline gives CDR1 MGHRA, CDR2 YSYEKL. This CDR3 contains 15 residues. The V and J ends lost 0 bases and 6 bases respectively, with 9 bases between them. CDR3 sequence: CASSQEARVNSPLHF. The CDR3 DNA sequence: TGCGCCAGCAGCCAAGAAGCCAGGGTTAATTCACCCCTCCACTTT.

V and J are TRBV30 and TRBJ1-6; no clear D gene. CDR3 length equals 13 residues. Germline CDR1 GTSNPN, CDR2 SVGIG (reference sequence). With 4 bases removed from V and 7 bases from J, the gap between germline ends came to 11 bases. The CDR3 is CAWKVGGNSPLHF. The CDR3 bases are TGTGCCTGGAAGGTTGGAGGGAATTCACCCCTCCACTTT.

A word on this clone: This sample includes further DNA sequences coding for the same CDR3. The V gene is TRBV3-1 (or the pseudogene TRBV3-2), the J gene TRBJ1-6; D unresolved. The CDR3 covers 12 residues. V gave up 3 bases and J gave up 10 bases, with 7 bases separating them. Germline CDR1 reads LGHDT; CDR2 reads YNNKEL (reference sequence). CDR3 DNA sequence: TGTGCCAGCAGCCAGGGCAGCTCACCCCTCCACTTT. Amino acid sequence: CASSQGSSPLHF.

The rearrangement joins TRBV11-2 to TRBJ2-3; TRBD2 matches 8 bases. This CDR3 comprises 16 residues. V shed 1 base, J shed 6 bases, and the junction held 9 bases outside the gene matches. Looked up from germline, CDR1 is SGHAT and CDR2 is FQNNGV. The chain's CDR3 is CASSLGLLPGGDTQYF. CDR3 DNA sequence: TGTGCCAGCAGCTTAGGCCTGCTCCCGGGGGGGGATACGCAGTATTTT.

This chain links TRBV5-1 with TRBJ2-3; 7 bases are a match to TRBD2. Germline V CDR1 and CDR2: SGHRS, YFSETQ. This CDR3 contains 15 residues. V was pared by 4 bases and J by 2 bases, with 7 bases of the junction left unmatched. CDR3 protein: CASSAGLEITDTQYF. CDR3 bases: TGCGCCAGCAGCGCAGGACTAGAGATCACAGATACGCAGTATTTT.

This rearrangement joins TRBV5-1 to TRBJ2-1; no reliable D call. V lost 4 bases to trimming and J lost 0 bases, with 11 bases between them. Germline-derived CDR1 and CDR2 are SGHRS and YFSETQ. The length of the CDR3 is 15 residues. Here the CDR3 reads CASSLSHTSYNEQFF. For the CDR3, the DNA is TGCGCCAGCAGCCTAAGTCATACCTCCTACAATGAGCAGTTCTTC. Complete variable domain (other parts from reference TRBV5-1 and TRBJ2-1): KAGVTQTPRYLIKTRGQQVTLSCSPISGHRSVSWYQQTPGQGLQFLFEYFSETQRNKGNFPGRFSGRQFSNSRSEMNVSTLELGDSALYLCASSLSHTSYNEQFFGPGTRLTVL.

The genes are TRBV27 and TRBJ1-5; a possible D gene is TRBD1 (6 bases). The V end was cut by 5 bases, the J end by 2 bases, with 10 bases between. Germline V gene lookup returns CDR1 MNHEY and CDR2 SMNVEV (reference sequence). The length of the CDR3 is 14 residues. The CDR3 coding sequence is TGTGCCAGCAGTCCTTACAGGGGCAATCAGCCCCAGCATTTT. Translating it yields CASSPYRGNQPQHF.

The rearrangement links TRBV6-1 to TRBJ2-1; TRBD2 agrees at 8 bases. The trim removed 4 bases at V and 6 bases at J, leaving 11 bases unmatched. The CDR3 totals 16 residues. Per germline, CDR1 MNHNS and CDR2 SASEGT. The CDR3 region is CASSGGGLAGPNEQFF. In DNA, the CDR3 is TGTGCCAGCAGTGGGGGGGGGCTAGCGGGCCCCAATGAGCAGTTCTTC.

The chain uses TRBV5-1 and TRBJ1-1; TRBD1 matches at 7 bases. Germline V gives CDR1 SGHRS, CDR2 YFSETQ. The CDR3 loop spans 15 amino acids. Losses at the gene ends were 3 bases for V and 5 bases for J; bases not matched to a gene: 10. The CDR3 sequence is CASSSTGATETEAFF. DNA for the CDR3: TGCGCCAGCAGCTCTACAGGGGCTACGGAGACTGAAGCTTTCTTT.

The V and J genes are TRBV28 and TRBJ1-2, with TRBD1 matching 7 bases. Trimming took 2 bases from V and 8 from J; bases not matched to a gene: 5. Germline lookup yields CDR1 MDHEN and CDR2 SYDVKM. CDR3 length: 13 residues. CDR3 coding DNA: TGTGCCAGCAGTTTAAGGGAGACAGGGGGCTACACCTTC. Translated: CASSLRETGGYTF.

This clone was found a few times. The rearrangement joins TRBV7-2 to TRBJ1-5; D is undetermined. The CDR3 is made up of 15 amino acids. Trimming took off 3 bases at V and 10 bases at J, with 19 bases between the two ends. The germline CDR1 and CDR2 sequences are SGHTA and FQGNSA. CDR3 loop: CASSLGMRAMGPQHF. For the CDR3, the DNA is TGTGCCAGCAGCTTGGGCATGCGGGCAATGGGCCCCCAGCATTTT.

V gene TRBV5-5 combines with J gene TRBJ1-5, with 7 bases aligning to TRBD1. The CDR3 runs 16 residues. Germline loops: CDR1 SGHKS, CDR2 YYEKEE (reference sequence). V was pared by 2 bases and J by 3 bases, with 8 bases of the junction left unmatched. CDR3 amino acids: CASSFLGGQDNQPQHF. CDR3 DNA: TGTGCCAGCAGCTTTTTAGGCGGACAGGACAATCAGCCCCAGCATTTT.

The rearrangement joins TRBV9 to TRBJ2-2; possibly TRBD2 for D (5 bases). Trimming left V 0 bases short and J 2 bases short, with 8 bases between. The CDR3 has 15 residues. From germline, CDR1 is SGDLS and CDR2 YYNGEE. CDR3 coding DNA: TGTGCCAGCAGCGTAGGGCGGGCAAACACCGGGGAGCTGTTTTTT. As protein: CASSVGRANTGELFF. The full variable domain, rest sourced from reference TRBV9 and TRBJ2-2, is DSGVTQTPKHLITATGQRVTLRCSPRSGDLSVYWYQQSLDQGLQFLIQYYNGEERAKGNILERFSAQQFPDLHSELNLSSLELGDSALYFCASSVGRANTGELFFGEGSRLTVL.

V usage is TRBV7-2 and J usage is TRBJ1-3, with D maybe TRBD1 (6 bases). Trimming removed 4 bases from V and 0 bases from J, with 13 bases in between. The CDR3 sequence is 16 residues long. Germline V gene lookup returns CDR1 SGHTA and CDR2 FQGNSA. The CDR3 DNA reads as TGTGCCAGCAGCTCCGCCTCGACAGGCTCTGGAAACACCATATATTTT. Residues: CASSSASTGSGNTIYF.

V and J are TRBV2 and TRBJ1-5, with D possibly TRBD1 on 5 matching bases. From germline, CDR1 is SNHLY and CDR2 FYNNEI. Trimming left V 2 bases short and J 9 bases short, with 11 bases between. The CDR3 consists of 13 residues. CDR3 in amino acids: CASSEQGLGPQHF. DNA of the CDR3: TGTGCCAGCAGTGAACAGGGACTAGGGCCCCAGCATTTT.

This chain connects TRBV10-3 to TRBJ1-2; D is ambiguous. CDR1 is ENHRY, CDR2 SYGVKD, per germline. The V end was cut by 0 bases, the J end by 4 bases, with 6 bases between. The length of the CDR3 is 13 residues. The CDR3 here is CAISESQFYGYTF. The DNA for the CDR3 is TGTGCCATCAGTGAGTCGCAGTTCTATGGCTACACCTTC.

The J gene is TRBJ1-6, the V gene TRBV19, with D perhaps TRBD1 (5 bases). Germline-derived CDR1 and CDR2 are LNHDA and SQIVND (reference sequence). The CDR3 spans 13 residues. Deletions cut 7 bases from V and 5 bases from J, with 9 bases between. The CDR3 is CASTGQNNSPLHF. Here the CDR3 DNA reads TGTGCCAGTACAGGGCAGAATAATTCACCCCTCCACTTT.

Ten or more counts support this clone. The chain recombines TRBV7-9 with TRBJ1-2, with TRBD1 identical over 10 bases. Germline V gives CDR1 SEHNR, CDR2 FQNEAQ (reference sequence). The CDR3 covers 13 residues. Germline trimming cut 5 bases from V and 8 bases from J; bases unmatched to any gene: 5. The CDR3 reads CASSRGQGEGYTF. DNA for the CDR3: TGTGCCAGCAGCCGAGGACAGGGGGAAGGCTACACCTTC.